The 20 T cell receptor beta chains below come from one sample, sequenced in a study of T cells after yellow fever vaccination (dated by TCRdb to the late 2010s). In the paper's terms, the treatment or condition label means: live attenuated yellow fever vaccine strain. The library was generated by 5' RACE. These reads were obtained on an Illumina HiSeq 2500. The public reads were run again by TCRdb, first through fastp at Q25 and then through MiXCR, and only productive beta chains were kept. Every CDR3 protein is listed once, alongside the most common genes and DNA of its rows. The sample includes about 580,000 distinct CDR3 sequences, with roughly 17% observed a single time. Of the sample, 17% falls within the top ten clones. The source material was PBMCs, sampled less than 6 days after the first yellow fever vaccination. The receptors stem from a man aged 18 to 30 who received the YFV17D yellow fever vaccine.

The V gene is TRBV25-1, the J gene TRBJ1-1; TRBD1 matches 8 bases. The CDR3 length is 14 residues. The germline gives CDR1 MGHDK, CDR2 SYGVNS. V gave up 3 bases and J gave up 8 bases; unmatched junction bases: 8. Here the CDR3 reads CASSELTGTGEAFF. The CDR3 coding sequence is TGTGCCAGCAGTGAGTTAACCGGGACAGGAGAAGCTTTCTTT.

The rearrangement links TRBV4-1 to TRBJ1-1; D gene ambiguous. The CDR3 totals 12 residues. CDR1 and CDR2 from the germline V gene are MGHRA and YSYEKL. The V end was cut by 8 bases, the J end by 4 bases, with 11 bases between. CDR3 sequence (DNA): TGCGCCAGCCGCCGGGGATTCACTGAAGCTTTCTTT. Its protein product is CASRRGFTEAFF.

This clonotype was counted only a few times. The chain joins TRBV4-1 to TRBJ2-7, with D maybe TRBD1 (5 bases). This CDR3 comprises 15 residues. Germline V CDR1 and CDR2: MGHRA, YSYEKL. V was shortened by 1 base and J by 1 base, with 11 bases between the two germline ends. CDR3 coding DNA: TGCGCCAGCAGCCAAGTAATGGACACATCCTACGAGCAGTACTTC. It specifies CASSQVMDTSYEQYF.

The CDR3 here is CASSPPGNTDTQYF. CDR3 nucleotide sequence: TGTGCCAGCTCACCACCCGGAAACACAGATACGCAGTATTTT. The V gene is TRBV18, the J gene TRBJ2-3; D ambiguous. Trimming took off 0 bases at V and 2 bases at J, with 6 bases between the two ends. This CDR3 is built from 14 residues. Germline V gene lookup returns CDR1 KGHSH and CDR2 LQKENI. Using reference TRBV18 and TRBJ2-3 for the parts outside the CDR3, the full variable domain is NAGVMQNPRHLVRRRGQEARLRCSPMKGHSHVYWYRQLPEEGLKFMVYLQKENIIDESGMPKERFSAEFPKEGPSILRIQQVVRGDSAAYFCASSPPGNTDTQYFGPGTRLTVL.

This clonotype occurred a few times. The CDR3 coding sequence is TGCGCCAGCAGCTTGGCCGGGAGATCAAGAGAGACCCAGTACTTC. Its translation: CASSLAGRSRETQYF. The rearrangement links TRBV5-1 to TRBJ2-5; D possibly corresponds to TRBD2 (6 bases). This CDR3 is 15 amino acids long. The V gene's germline CDR1 is SGHRS and CDR2 YFSETQ. Trimming stripped 0 bases from V and 4 bases from J, with 13 bases between.

This clonotype came up many times. The chain employs TRBV6-2 or TRBV6-3 and TRBJ2-2; D unresolved. Germline values: CDR1 MNHEY, CDR2 SVGEGT. Trimming removed 8 bases from V and 7 bases from J, with 11 bases in between. The CDR3 is made up of 12 amino acids. The DNA for the CDR3 is TGTGCCAGCGGCAATAATTACGGGGAGCTGTTTTTT. Its protein is CASGNNYGELFF.

This clonotype was seen only a few times. The gene calls are TRBV7-6 and TRBJ2-5; D may be TRBD2 (5 bases). The CDR3 is made up of 14 amino acids. Trimming left V 4 bases short and J 2 bases short, with 11 bases between. Germline V gene lookup returns CDR1 SGHVS and CDR2 FNYEAQ. CDR3 in amino acids: CASSWGDPQETQYF. CDR3 coding DNA: TGTGCCAGCAGCTGGGGAGATCCGCAAGAGACCCAGTACTTC.

This clonotype came up a few times. V gene TRBV25-1 combines with J gene TRBJ1-5, with TRBD1 matching over 9 bases. Germline V CDR1 and CDR2: MGHDK, SYGVNS. The CDR3 totals 15 residues. V gave up 6 bases and J gave up 6 bases; unmatched junction bases: 9. CDR3 loop: CASREGGTGPQPQHF. Written as DNA, the CDR3 is TGTGCCAGCAGGGAAGGCGGGACAGGGCCTCAGCCCCAGCATTTT.

This clonotype was counted between two and nine times. CDR3 nucleotide sequence: TGTGCCATCAGTGAGTCGCCTGAGCCAATATATTTT. It yields the protein CAISESPEPIYF. V and J are TRBV10-3 and TRBJ1-3, with unresolved D. This CDR3 spans 12 amino acids. Per germline, CDR1 ENHRY and CDR2 SYGVKD. The V end lost 0 bases, the J end lost 13 bases, and 10 bases lay between the germline ends.

This clonotype appeared a few times. The J gene is TRBJ1-6, the V gene TRBV20-1, with D hard to call. The germline V gene encodes CDR1 DFQATT and CDR2 SNEGSKA (reference sequence). Trimming pared 0 bases from V and 8 bases from J, leaving 5 bases between. The CDR3 spans 12 residues. The CDR3 loop reads CSAREQHSPLHF. The CDR3 DNA reads as TGCAGTGCTAGAGAGCAACATTCACCCCTCCACTTT.

This chain uses TRBV3-1 with TRBJ2-3; D remains unclear. V lost 4 bases and J lost 4, with 9 bases in between. Germline-derived CDR1 and CDR2 are LGHDT and YNNKEL (reference sequence). The CDR3 spans 13 residues. CDR3 sequence (DNA): TGTGCCAGCAGCCTTAAACCCCCAGATACGCAGTATTTT. This translates into CASSLKPPDTQYF.

In its sample, this clonotype was seen a few times. J is TRBJ2-1 and V is TRBV6-2 or TRBV6-3; TRBD1 agrees at 9 bases. The germline V gene has CDR1 MNHEY and CDR2 SVGEGT. V was pared by 5 bases and J by 4 bases, with 6 bases of the junction left unmatched. CDR3 length: 15 residues. In DNA form, the CDR3 reads TGTGCCAGCAGTGATGCCGGGACAGGGTACAATGAGCAGTTCTTC. It specifies CASSDAGTGYNEQFF.

This clonotype was recorded at least ten times. This chain links TRBV6-2 or TRBV6-3 with TRBJ2-2, with unresolved D. From germline, CDR1 is MNHEY and CDR2 SVGEGT. V was shortened by 6 bases and J by 1 base, with 6 bases between the two germline ends. There are 13 residues in the CDR3. The CDR3 bases are TGTGCCAGCAGCTGGGGGAACACCGGGGAGCTGTTTTTT. Its protein is CASSWGNTGELFF.

The chain links TRBV5-1 to TRBJ2-3, with D perhaps being TRBD1 or TRBD2 (5 bases each). CDR1 is SGHRS, CDR2 YFSETQ, per germline. Trimming pared 4 bases from V and 4 bases from J, leaving 19 bases between. The CDR3 consists of 16 residues. CDR3 sequence: CASSPLLWGTADTQYF. The CDR3 region has the DNA TGCGCCAGCAGCCCCCTTCTCTGGGGGACCGCAGATACGCAGTATTTT.

V gene TRBV6-6 combines with J gene TRBJ2-7; TRBD2 is a possible D gene (5 bases). Germline V lookup: CDR1 MNHNY, CDR2 SVGAGI (reference sequence). The CDR3 covers 13 residues. Trimming took off 2 bases at V and 6 bases at J, with 11 bases between the two ends. CDR3 sequence: CASSYAMGSEQYV. In DNA form, the CDR3 reads TGTGCCAGCAGTTACGCGATGGGGAGCGAGCAGTACGTC.

The rearrangement joins TRBV4-2 to TRBJ1-2; the D is unclear. V lost 0 bases and J lost 0, with 5 bases in between. The CDR3 has 14 residues. Germline values: CDR1 LGHNA, CDR2 YNFKEQ. The CDR3 reads CASSQDLTNYGYTF. CDR3 sequence (DNA): TGTGCCAGCAGCCAAGACCTGACTAACTATGGCTACACCTTC.

This clonotype appeared a few times. The chain has TRBV13 and TRBJ1-1; D remains unclear. Germline lookup yields CDR1 PRHDT and CDR2 FYEKMQ (reference sequence). The CDR3 is made up of 12 amino acids. V lost 5 bases to trimming and J lost 10 bases, with 14 bases between them. The CDR3 nucleotides are TGTGCCAGCAGCGCCTTGAGGGCGCGAGCTTTCTTT. Translated: CASSALRARAFF.

This chain connects TRBV10-3 to TRBJ1-4, with TRBD1 matching 11 bases. The CDR3 length is 14 residues. The germline CDR1 and CDR2 sequences are ENHRY and SYGVKD. J gave up 7 bases and V 8 bases, and 6 bases lay outside the gene matches. For the CDR3, the DNA is TGTGCCATCGGGGGGACAGGGGGTTTTGAAAAACTGTTTTTT. It translates to CAIGGTGGFEKLFF.

The chain joins TRBV4-2 to TRBJ2-5, with 10 positions matching TRBD2. This CDR3 has 15 amino acids. Germline CDR1 LGHNA, CDR2 YNFKEQ. After removal of 3 bases from V and 5 bases from J, the junction contained 6 bases not matched to a gene. The CDR3 DNA sequence: TGTGCCAGCAGCCACCACGGGACTAGCGCTGAGACCCAGTACTTC. This sequence encodes CASSHHGTSAETQYF.

Only one count was recorded for this clonotype. The chain has TRBV20-1 and TRBJ2-3, with D tentatively TRBD1 (5 bases). The CDR3 consists of 12 residues. Per germline, CDR1 DFQATT and CDR2 SNEGSKA (reference sequence). V was trimmed by 3 bases and J by 10 bases, leaving 14 bases between them. CDR3 sequence: CSARGGPRAQYF. In nucleotides, the CDR3 is TGCAGTGCTAGGGGTGGGCCCAGGGCGCAGTATTTT.